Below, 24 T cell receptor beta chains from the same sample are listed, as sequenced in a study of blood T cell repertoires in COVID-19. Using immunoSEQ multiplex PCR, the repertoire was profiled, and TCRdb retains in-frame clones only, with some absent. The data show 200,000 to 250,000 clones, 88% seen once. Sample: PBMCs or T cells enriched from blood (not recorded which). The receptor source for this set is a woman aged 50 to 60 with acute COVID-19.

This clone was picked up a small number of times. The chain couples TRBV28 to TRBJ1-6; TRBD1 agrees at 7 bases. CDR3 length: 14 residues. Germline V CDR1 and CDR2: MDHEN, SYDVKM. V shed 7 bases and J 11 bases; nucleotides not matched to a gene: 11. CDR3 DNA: TGTGCCAGCACTCTAGGGCAGGGGGTTACACCCCTCCACTTT. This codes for CASTLGQGVTPLHF.

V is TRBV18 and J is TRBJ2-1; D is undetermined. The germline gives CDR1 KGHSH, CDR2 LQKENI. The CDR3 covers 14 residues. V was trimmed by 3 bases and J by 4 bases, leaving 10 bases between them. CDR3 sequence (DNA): TGTGCCAGCTCACCTGAGAGGATTTACAATGAGCAGTTCTTC. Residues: CASSPERIYNEQFF.

As DNA, the CDR3 is TGTGCCAGCTCACCTCGGCGGGAGGGCTTTCAGTTCTTC. Translating gives CASSPRREGFQFF. The chain links TRBV18 to TRBJ2-1; 9 positions match TRBD2. This CDR3 comprises 13 residues. In germline, CDR1 is KGHSH, CDR2 LQKENI. The V and J ends lost 3 bases and 13 bases, in that order; junction bases with no gene match: 7.

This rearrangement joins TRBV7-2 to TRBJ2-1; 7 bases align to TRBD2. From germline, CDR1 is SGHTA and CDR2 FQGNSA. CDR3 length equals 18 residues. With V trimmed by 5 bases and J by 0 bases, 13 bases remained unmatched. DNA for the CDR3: TGTGCCAGCAGCCCCATCGGGAAGCGGGGAAGCTCCTACAATGAGCAGTTCTTC. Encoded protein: CASSPIGKRGSSYNEQFF.

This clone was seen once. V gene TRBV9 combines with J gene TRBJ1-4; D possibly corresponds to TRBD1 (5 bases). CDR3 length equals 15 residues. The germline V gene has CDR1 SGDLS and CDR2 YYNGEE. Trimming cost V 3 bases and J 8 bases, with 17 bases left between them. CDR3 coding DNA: TGTGCCAGCAGCGGGTGGAAGGGGAGCGGGGAAAAACTGTTTTTT. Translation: CASSGWKGSGEKLFF.

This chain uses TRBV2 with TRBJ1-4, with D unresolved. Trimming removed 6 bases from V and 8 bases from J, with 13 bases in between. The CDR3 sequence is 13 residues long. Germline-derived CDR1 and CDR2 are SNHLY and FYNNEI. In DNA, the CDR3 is TGTGCCAGCAGGCTGGAGACGGGGGAAAAACTGTTTTTT. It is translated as CASRLETGEKLFF.

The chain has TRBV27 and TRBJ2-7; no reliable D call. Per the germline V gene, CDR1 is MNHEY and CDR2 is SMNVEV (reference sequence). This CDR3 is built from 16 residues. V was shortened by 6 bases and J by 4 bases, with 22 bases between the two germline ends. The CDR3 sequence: CASSPSGGHTDYEQYF. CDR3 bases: TGTGCCAGCAGCCCCTCCGGTGGGCACACCGATTACGAGCAGTACTTC.

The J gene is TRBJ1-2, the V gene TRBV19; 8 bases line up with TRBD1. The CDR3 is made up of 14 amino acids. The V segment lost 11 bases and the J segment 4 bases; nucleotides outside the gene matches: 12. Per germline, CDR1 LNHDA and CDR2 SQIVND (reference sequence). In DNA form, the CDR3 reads TGTGCCTGCGAGGACAGGGCACGGGGCTATGGCTACACCTTC. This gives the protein CACEDRARGYGYTF.

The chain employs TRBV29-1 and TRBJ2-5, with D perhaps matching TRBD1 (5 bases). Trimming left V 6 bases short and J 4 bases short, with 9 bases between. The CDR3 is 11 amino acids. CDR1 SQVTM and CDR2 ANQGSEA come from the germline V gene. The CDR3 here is CSVETGETQYF. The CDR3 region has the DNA TGCAGCGTCGAAACAGGAGAGACCCAGTACTTC.

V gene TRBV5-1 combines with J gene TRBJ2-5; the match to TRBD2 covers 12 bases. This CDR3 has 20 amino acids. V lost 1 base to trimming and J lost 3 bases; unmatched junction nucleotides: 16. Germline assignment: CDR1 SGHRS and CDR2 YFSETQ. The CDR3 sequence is CASSLYASSGRVTHEETQYF. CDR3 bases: TGCGCCAGCAGCTTGTACGCGTCTAGCGGGAGGGTTACTCATGAAGAGACCCAGTACTTC.

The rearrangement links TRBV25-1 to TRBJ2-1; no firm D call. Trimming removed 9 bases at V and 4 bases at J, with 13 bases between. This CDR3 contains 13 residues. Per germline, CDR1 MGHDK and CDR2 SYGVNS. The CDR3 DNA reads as TGTGCCAGTTCCCCCGAGAGTTACAATGAGCAGTTCTTC. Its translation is CASSPESYNEQFF.

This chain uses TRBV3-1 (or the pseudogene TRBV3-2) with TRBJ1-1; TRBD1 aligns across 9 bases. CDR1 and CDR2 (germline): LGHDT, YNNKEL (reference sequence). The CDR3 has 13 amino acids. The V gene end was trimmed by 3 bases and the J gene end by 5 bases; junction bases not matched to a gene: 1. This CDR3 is CASSHGQGTEAFF. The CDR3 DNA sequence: TGTGCCAGCAGCCACGGACAGGGGACTGAAGCTTTCTTT.

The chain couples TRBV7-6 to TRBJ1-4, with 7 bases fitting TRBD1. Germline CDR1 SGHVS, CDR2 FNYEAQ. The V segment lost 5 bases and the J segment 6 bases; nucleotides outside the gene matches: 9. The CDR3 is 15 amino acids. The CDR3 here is CASSPNRDRDEKLFF. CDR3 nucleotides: TGTGCCAGCAGCCCCAACCGGGACAGAGATGAAAAACTGTTTTTT.

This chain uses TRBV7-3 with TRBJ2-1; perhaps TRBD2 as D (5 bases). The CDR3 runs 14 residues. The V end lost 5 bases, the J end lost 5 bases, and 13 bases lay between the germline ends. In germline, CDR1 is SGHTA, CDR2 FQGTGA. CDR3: CASSPAGGHNEQFF. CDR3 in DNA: TGTGCCAGCAGCCCCGCGGGCGGCCACAATGAGCAGTTCTTC.

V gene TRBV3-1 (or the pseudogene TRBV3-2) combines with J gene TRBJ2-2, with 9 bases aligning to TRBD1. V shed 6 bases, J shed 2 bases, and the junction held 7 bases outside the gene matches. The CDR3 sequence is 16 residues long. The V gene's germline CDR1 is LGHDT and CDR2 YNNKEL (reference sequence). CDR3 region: CASSPWDRENTGELFF. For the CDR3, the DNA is TGTGCCAGCAGTCCCTGGGACAGGGAAAACACCGGGGAGCTGTTTTTT.

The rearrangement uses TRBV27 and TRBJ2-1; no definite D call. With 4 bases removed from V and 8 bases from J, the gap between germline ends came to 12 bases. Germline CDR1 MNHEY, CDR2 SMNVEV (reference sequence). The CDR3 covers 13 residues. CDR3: CASSSSGIDEQFF. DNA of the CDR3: TGTGCCAGCAGTTCAAGTGGTATAGATGAGCAGTTCTTC.

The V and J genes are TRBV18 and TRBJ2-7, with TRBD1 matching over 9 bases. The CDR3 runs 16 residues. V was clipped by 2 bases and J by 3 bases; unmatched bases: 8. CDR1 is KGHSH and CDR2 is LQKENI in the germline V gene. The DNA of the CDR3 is TGTGCCAGCTCACCATTGGGGACAGGGACAGGCTACGAGCAGTACTTC. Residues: CASSPLGTGTGYEQYF. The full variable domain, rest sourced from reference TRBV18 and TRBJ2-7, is NAGVMQNPRHLVRRRGQEARLRCSPMKGHSHVYWYRQLPEEGLKFMVYLQKENIIDESGMPKERFSAEFPKEGPSILRIQQVVRGDSAAYFCASSPLGTGTGYEQYFGPGTRLTVT.

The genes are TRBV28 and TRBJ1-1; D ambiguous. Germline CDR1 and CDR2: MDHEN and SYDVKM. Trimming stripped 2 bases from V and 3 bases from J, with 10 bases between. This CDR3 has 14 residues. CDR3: CASSLGGVDTEAFF. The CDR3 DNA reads TGTGCCAGCAGTTTAGGCGGGGTGGACACTGAAGCTTTCTTT.

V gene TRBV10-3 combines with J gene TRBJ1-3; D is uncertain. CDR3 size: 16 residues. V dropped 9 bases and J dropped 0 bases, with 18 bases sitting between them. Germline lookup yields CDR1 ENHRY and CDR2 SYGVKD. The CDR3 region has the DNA TGTGCCATTTCAGCGGGCCAGCCAAACTCTGGAAACACCATATATTTT. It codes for CAISAGQPNSGNTIYF.

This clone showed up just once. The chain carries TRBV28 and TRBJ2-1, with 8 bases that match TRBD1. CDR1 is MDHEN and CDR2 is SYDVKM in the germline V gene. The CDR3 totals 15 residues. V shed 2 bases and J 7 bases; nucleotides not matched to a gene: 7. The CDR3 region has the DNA TGTGCCAGCAGTTTAGCGGACAGGGTCTCGAATGAGCAGTTCTTC. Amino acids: CASSLADRVSNEQFF.

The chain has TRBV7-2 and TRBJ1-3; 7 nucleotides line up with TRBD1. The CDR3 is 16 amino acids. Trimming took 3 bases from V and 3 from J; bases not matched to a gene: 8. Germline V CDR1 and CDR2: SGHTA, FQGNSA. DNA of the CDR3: TGTGCCAGCAGCTTGGCCGACAGGGCCGGTGGAAACACCATATATTTT. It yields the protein CASSLADRAGGNTIYF.

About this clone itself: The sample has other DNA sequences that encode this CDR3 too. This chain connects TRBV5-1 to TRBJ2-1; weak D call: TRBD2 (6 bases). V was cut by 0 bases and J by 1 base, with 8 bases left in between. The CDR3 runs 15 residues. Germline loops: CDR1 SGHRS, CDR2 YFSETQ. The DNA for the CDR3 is TGCGCCAGCAGCTTGGTTGGGGGGTCCTACAATGAGCAGTTCTTC. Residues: CASSLVGGSYNEQFF.

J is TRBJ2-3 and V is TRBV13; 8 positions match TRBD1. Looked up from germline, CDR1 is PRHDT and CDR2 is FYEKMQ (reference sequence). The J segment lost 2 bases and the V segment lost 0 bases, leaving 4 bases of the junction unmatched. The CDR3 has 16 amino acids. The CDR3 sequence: CASSLGDRVPTDTQYF. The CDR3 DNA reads TGTGCCAGCAGCTTAGGGGACAGGGTTCCCACAGATACGCAGTATTTT. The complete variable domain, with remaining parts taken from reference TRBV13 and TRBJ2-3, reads AAGVIQSPRHLIKEKRETATLKCYPIPRHDTVYWYQQGPGQDPQFLISFYEKMQSDKGSIPDRFSAQQFSDYHSELNMSSLELGDSALYFCASSLGDRVPTDTQYFGPGTRLTVL.

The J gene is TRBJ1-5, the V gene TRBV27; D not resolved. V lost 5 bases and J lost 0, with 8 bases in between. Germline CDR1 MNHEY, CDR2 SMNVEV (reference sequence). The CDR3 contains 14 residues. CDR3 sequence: CASSRLYSNQPQHF. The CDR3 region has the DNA TGTGCCAGCAGTCGACTATATAGCAATCAGCCCCAGCATTTT.